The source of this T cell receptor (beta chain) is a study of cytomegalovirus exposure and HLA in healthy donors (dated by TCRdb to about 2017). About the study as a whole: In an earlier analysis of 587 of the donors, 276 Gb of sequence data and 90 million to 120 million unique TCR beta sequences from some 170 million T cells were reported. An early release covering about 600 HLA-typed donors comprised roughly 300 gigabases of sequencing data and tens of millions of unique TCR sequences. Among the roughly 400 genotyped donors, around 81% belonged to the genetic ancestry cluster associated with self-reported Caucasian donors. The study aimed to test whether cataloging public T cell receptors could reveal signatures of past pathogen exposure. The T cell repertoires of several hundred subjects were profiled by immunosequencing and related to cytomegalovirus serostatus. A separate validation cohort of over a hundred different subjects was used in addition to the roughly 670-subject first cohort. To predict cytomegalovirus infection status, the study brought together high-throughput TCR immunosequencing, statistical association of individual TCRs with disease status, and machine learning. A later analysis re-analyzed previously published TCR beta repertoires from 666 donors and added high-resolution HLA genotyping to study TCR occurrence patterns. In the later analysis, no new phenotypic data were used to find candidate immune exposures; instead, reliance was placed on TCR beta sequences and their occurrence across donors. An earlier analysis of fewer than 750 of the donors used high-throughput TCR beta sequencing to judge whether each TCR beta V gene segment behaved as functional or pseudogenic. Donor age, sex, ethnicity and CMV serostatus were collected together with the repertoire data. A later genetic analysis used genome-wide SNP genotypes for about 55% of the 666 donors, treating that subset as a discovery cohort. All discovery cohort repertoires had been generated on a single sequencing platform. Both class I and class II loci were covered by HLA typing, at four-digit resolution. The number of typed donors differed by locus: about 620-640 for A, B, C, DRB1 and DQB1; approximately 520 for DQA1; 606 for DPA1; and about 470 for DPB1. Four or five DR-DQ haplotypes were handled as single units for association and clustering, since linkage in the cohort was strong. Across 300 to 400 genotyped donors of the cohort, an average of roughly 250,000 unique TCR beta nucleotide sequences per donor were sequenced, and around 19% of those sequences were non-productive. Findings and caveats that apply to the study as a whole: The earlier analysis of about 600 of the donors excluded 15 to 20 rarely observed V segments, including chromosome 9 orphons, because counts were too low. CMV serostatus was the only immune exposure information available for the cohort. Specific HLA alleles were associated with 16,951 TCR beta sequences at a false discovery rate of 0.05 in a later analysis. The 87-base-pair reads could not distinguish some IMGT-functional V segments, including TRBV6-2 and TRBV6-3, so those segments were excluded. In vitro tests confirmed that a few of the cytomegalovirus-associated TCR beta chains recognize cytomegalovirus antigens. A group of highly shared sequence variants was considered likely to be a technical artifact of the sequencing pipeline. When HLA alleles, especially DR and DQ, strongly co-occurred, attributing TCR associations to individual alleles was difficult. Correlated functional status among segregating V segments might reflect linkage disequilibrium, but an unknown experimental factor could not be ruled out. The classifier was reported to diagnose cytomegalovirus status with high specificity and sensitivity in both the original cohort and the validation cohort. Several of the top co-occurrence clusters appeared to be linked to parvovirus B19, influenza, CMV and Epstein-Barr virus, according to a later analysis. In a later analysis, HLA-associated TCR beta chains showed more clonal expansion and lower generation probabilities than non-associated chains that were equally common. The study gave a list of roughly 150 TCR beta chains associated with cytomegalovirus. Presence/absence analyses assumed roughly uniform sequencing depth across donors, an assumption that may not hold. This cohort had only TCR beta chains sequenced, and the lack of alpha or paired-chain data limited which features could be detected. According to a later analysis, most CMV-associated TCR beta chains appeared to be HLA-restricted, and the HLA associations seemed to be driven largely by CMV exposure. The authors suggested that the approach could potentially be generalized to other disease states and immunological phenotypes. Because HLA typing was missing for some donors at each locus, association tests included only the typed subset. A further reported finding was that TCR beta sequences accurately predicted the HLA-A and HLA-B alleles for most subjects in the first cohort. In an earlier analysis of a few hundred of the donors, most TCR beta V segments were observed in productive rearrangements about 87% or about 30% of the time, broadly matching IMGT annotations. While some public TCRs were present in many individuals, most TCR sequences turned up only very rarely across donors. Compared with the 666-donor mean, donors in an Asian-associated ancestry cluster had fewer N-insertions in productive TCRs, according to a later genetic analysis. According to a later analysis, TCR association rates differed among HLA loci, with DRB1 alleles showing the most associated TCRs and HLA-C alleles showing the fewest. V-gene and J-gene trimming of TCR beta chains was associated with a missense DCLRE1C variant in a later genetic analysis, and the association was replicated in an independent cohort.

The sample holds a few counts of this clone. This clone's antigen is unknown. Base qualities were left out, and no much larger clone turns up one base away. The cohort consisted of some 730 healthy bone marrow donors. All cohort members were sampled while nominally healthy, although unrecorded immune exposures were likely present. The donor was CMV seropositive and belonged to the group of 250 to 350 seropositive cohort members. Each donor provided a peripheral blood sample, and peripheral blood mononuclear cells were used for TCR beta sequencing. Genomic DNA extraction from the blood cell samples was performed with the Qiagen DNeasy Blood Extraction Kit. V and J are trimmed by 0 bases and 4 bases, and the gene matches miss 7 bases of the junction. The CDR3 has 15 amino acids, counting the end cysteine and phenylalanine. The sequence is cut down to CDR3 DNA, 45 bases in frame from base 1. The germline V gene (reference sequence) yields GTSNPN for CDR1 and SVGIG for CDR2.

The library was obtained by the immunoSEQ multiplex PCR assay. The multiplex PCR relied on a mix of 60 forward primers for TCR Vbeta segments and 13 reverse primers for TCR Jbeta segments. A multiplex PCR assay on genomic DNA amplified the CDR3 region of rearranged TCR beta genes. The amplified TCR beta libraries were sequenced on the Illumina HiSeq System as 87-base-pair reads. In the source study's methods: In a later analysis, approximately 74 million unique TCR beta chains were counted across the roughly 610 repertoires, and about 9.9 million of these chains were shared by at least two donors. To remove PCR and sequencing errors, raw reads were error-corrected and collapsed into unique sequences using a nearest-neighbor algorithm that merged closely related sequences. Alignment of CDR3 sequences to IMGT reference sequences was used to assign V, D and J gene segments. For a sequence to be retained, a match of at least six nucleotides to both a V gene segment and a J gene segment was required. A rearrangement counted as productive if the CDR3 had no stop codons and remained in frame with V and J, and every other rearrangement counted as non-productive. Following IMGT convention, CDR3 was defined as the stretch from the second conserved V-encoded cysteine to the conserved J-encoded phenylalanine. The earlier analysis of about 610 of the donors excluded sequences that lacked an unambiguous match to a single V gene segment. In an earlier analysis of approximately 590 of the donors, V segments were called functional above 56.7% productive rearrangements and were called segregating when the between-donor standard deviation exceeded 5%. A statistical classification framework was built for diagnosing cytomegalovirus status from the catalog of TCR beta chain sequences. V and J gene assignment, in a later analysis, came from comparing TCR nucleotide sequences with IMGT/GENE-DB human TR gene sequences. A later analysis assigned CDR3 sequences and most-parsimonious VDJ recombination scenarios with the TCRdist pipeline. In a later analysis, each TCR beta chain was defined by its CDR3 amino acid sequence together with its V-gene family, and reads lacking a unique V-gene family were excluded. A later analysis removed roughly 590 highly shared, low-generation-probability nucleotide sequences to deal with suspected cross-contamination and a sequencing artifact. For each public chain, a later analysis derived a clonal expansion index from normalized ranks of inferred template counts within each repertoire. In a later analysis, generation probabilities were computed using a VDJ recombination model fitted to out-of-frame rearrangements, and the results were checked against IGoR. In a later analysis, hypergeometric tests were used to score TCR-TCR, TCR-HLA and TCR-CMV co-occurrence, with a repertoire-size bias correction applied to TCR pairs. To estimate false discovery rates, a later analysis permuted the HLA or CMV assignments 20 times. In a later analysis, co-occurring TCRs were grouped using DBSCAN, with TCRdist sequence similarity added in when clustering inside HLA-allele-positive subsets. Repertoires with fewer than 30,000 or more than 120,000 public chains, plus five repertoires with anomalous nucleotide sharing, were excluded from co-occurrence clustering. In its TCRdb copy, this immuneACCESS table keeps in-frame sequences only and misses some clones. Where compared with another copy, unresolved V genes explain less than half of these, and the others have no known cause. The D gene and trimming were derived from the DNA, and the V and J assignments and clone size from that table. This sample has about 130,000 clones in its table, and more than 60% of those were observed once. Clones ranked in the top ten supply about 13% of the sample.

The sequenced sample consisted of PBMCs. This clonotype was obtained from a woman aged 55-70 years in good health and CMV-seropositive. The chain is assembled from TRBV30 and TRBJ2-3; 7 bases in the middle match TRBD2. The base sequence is TGTGCCTGGAGTGTCCCCCCGGGAGGTGCAGATACGCAGTATTTT. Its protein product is CAWSVPPGGADTQYF.